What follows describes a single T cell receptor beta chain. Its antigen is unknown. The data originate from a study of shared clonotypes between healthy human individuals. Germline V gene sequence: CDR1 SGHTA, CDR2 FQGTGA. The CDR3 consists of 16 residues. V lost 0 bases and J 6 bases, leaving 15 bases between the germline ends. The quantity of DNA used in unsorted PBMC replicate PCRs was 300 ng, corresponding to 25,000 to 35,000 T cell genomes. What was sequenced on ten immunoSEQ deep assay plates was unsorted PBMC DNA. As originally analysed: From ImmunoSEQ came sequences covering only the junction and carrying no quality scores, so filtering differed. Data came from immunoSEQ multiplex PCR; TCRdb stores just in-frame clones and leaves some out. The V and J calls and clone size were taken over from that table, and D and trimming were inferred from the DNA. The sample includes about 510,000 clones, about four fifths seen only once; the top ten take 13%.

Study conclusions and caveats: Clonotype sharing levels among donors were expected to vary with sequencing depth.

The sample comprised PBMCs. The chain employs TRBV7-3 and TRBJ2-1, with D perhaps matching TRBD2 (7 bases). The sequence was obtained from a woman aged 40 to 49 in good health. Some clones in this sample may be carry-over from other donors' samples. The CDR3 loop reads CASSLTTSPGVNEQFF. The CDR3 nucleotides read TGTGCCAGCAGCTTAACGACTAGCCCAGGGGTCAATGAGCAGTTCTTC.